This T cell receptor beta chain was profiled in a study of blood T cell repertoires in COVID-19. About the research overall: Nucleic acid was either cDNA or gDNA, and it came from T cells, B-cell-depleted T cells, or PBMCs.

Everyone who took part was about 18 to 90 years old, and they came from some 23 US areas. Participant-reported clinical history was the basis for cohort assignment. Per the original data handling: Amplified reference gene primers provided the basis for estimating nucleated cell counts. Clones were sequenced by immunoSEQ multiplex PCR, and TCRdb holds only the in-frame ones, with some missing. V and J calls and clone size are copied from that table; D and trimming were computed from the DNA. The data contain around 250,000 clones, more than 75% of them seen just once; the ten biggest clones take up around 15%. Germline values: CDR1 LNHDA, CDR2 SQIVND (reference sequence). V was pared by 5 bases and J by 10 bases, with 8 bases of the junction left unmatched. CDR3 size: 15 residues.

V usage is TRBV19 and J usage is TRBJ1-6; 10 nucleotides align to TRBD1. The sample comprised PBMCs or T cells enriched from blood (not recorded which). This clonotype was obtained from a man aged 18 to 30 who had recovered from COVID-19. CDR3 bases: TGTGCCAGTAGTGCCCTGGACAGGGGGGGGTCACCCCTCCACTTT. This sequence encodes CASSALDRGGSPLHF.